Many counts were recorded for the clone carrying this T cell receptor beta chain. What it binds is unknown. The data stem from a study of Graves' ophthalmopathy and Graves' hyperthyroidism. Study-level background: Researchers obtained peripheral blood at initial diagnosis, before any treatment had begun.

There are 13 residues in the CDR3. The trim removed 5 bases at V and 14 bases at J, leaving 7 bases unmatched. The germline V gene encodes CDR1 ENHRY and CDR2 SYGVKD. General study points: A roughly 80% specificity and 87.88% sensitivity were achieved by a 13-signature model that separated ophthalmopathy from stable hyperthyroidism.

Diagnosis relied on clinical symptoms, serum thyroxine, TRAb, thyroid ultrasound and orbital computed tomography. For repertoire sequencing, the TCR beta CDR3 regions were amplified from RNA transcripts. HTBI primers were employed in first-round RT-PCR, then a second-round multiplex PCR followed. TCRdb recomputed calls from the multiplex PCR reads with MiXCR, one row per CDR3 protein. The repertoire holds about 220,000 distinct CDR3 sequences, with 20% to 25% as singletons. This sequence originates from a woman in her 50s with Graves' ophthalmopathy. This chain joins TRBV10-3 and TRBJ1-6; 9 bases agree with TRBD1. Sequencing was performed on peripheral blood. CDR3 nucleotides: TGTGCCATCAGTTTACGGGACAGGGAGTCCCTCCACTTT. Its protein product is CAISLRDRESLHF.